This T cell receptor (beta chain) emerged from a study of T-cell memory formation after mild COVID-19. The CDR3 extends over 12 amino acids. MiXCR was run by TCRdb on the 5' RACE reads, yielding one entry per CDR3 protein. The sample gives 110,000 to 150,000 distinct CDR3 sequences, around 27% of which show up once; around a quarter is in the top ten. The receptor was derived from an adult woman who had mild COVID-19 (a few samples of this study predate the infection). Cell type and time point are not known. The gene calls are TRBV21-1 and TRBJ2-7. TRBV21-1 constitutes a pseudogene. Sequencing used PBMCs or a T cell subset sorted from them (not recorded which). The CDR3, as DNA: TGTGCCAGCATAAAGAAGCTGGCAGTGCAGTACTTC. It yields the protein CASIKKLAVQYF.